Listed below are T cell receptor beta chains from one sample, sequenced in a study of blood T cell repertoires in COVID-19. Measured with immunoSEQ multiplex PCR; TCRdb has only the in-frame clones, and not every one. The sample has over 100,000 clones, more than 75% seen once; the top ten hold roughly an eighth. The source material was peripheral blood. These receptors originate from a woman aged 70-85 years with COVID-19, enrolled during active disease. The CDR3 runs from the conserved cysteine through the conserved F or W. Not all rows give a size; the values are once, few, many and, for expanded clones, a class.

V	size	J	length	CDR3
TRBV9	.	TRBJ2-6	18	CASSPPRGTISGANVLTF
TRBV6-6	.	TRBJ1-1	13	CASSYREDTEAFF
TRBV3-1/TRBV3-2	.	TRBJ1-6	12	CASSTEGSPLHF
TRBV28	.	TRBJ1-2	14	CASSLPGGLGGYTF
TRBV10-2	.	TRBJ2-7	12	CASRKQGYEQYF
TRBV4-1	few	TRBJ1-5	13	CASSQDQAQPQHF
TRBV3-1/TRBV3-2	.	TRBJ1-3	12	CASSILGNTIYF
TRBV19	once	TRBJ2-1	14	CASRRLGADGEQFF
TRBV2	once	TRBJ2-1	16	CASNVKPGLAGGEQFF
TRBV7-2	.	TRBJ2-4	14	CASTGLAADSVQYF
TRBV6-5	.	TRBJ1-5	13	CASAYTGNQPQHF
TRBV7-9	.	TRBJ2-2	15	CASSLGLVNTGELFF
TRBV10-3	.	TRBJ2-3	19	CAISERRRSGSLSTDTQYF
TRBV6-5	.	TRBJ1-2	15	CASMENDRGLVGYTF
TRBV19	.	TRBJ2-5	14	CASSIISDQETQYF
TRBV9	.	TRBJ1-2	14	CASSPPAGIYGYTF
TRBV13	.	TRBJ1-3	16	CASSLGGRTDGNTIYF
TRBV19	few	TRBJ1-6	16	CASSVIGQSQNSPLHF
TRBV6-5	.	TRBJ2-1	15	CASSTTGDSYNEQFF
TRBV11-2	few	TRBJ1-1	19	CASSLDLYRGRINATEAFF
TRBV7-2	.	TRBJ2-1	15	CASSAGQGGNNEQFF
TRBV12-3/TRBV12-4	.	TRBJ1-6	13	CASSWEGVSPLHF
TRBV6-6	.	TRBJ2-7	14	CASSYSQGNYEQYF
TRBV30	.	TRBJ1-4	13	CAWSEGGNEKLFF
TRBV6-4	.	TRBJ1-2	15	CASSDGGRPPYGYTF
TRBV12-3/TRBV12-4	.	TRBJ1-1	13	CASSLLQGTEAFF
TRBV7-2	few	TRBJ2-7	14	CASSSFKDSPEQYF
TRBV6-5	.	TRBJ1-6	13	CASSSLAGWTLHF
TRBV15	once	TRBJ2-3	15	CATSRELAPTDTQYF
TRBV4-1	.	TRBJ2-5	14	CASSHTGEGETQYF
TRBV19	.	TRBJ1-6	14	CASSVGQGVSPLHF
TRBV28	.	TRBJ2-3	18	CASSLLGLAGGPTDTQYF
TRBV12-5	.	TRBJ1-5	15	CASVCGEERNQPQHF
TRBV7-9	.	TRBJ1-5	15	CASSLGGDRVQPQHF
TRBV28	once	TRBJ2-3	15	CASRETGGSTDTQYF
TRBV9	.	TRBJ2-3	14	CASSVGLATDTQYF
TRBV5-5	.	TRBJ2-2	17	CASSRGQGTLNTGELFF
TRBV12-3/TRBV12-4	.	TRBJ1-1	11	CASRQSAEAFF
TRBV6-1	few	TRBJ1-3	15	CASSEMWLSGNTIYF
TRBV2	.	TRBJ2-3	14	CARGTSFGTDTQYF
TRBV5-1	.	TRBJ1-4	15	CASSAGQGSAEKLFF
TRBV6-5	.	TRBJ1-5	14	CASRPGEGSQPQHF
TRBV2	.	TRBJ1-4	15	CASRVGGVTNEKLFF
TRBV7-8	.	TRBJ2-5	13	CASSWQGRETQYF